This TCR beta chain emerged from a study of T cell responses to AZD1222 COVID-19 vaccine. This clone was counted a single time. No antigen is known for it. Sequencing was performed with immunoSEQ multiplex PCR; in TCRdb, only in-frame clones are kept and a portion is missing. This table has tens of thousands of clones, 70% to 90% appearing once. V was pared by 6 bases and J by 0 bases, with 6 bases between. The CDR3 is made up of 14 amino acids. Germline-derived CDR1 and CDR2 are MGHDK and SYGVNS. Whole-study findings and limits: Baseline serostatus was positive in only a handful of AZD1222 recipients.

The receptor's source is an adult who received the AZD1222 COVID-19 vaccine. The gene calls are TRBV25-1 and TRBJ2-6; D is uncertain. Sequencing was performed on peripheral blood, taken 28 days after the second AZD1222 dose. The CDR3 reads CASSESSGANVLTF. In nucleotides, the CDR3 is TGTGCCAGCAGCGAGAGCTCTGGGGCCAACGTCCTGACTTTC.